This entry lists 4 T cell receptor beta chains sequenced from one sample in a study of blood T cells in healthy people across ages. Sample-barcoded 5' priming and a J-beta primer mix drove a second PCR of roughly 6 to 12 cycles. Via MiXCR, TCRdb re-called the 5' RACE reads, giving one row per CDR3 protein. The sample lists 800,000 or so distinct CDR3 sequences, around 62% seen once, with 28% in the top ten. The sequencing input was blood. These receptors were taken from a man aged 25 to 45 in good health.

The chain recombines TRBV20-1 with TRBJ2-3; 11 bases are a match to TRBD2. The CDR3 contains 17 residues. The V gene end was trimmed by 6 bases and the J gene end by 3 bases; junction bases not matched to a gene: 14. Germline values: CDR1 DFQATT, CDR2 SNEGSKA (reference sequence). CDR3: CSAIVLTSGVSTDTQYF. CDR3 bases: TGCAGTGCCATTGTATTGACTAGCGGGGTATCTACAGATACGCAGTATTTT.

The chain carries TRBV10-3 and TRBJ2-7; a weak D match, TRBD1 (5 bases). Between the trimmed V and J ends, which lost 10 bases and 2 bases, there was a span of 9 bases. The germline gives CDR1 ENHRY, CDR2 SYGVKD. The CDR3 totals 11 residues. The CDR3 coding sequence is TGTGCCACCTCAGGGACCTACGAGCAGTACTTC. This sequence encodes CATSGTYEQYF.

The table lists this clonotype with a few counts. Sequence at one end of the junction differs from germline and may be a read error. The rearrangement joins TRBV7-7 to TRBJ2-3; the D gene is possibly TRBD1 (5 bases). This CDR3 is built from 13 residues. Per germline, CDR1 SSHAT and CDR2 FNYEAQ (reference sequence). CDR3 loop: CASSFSRADTQYF. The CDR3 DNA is TGTGCTAGCAGCTTTAGCAGGGCAGATACGCAGTATTTT.

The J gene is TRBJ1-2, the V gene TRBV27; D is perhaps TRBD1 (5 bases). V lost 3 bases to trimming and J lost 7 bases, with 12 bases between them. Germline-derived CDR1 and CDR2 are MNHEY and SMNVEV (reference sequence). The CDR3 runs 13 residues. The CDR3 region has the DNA TGTGCCAGCAGTTTTTCAGGGATTTCTGGCTACACCTTC. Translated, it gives CASSFSGISGYTF.